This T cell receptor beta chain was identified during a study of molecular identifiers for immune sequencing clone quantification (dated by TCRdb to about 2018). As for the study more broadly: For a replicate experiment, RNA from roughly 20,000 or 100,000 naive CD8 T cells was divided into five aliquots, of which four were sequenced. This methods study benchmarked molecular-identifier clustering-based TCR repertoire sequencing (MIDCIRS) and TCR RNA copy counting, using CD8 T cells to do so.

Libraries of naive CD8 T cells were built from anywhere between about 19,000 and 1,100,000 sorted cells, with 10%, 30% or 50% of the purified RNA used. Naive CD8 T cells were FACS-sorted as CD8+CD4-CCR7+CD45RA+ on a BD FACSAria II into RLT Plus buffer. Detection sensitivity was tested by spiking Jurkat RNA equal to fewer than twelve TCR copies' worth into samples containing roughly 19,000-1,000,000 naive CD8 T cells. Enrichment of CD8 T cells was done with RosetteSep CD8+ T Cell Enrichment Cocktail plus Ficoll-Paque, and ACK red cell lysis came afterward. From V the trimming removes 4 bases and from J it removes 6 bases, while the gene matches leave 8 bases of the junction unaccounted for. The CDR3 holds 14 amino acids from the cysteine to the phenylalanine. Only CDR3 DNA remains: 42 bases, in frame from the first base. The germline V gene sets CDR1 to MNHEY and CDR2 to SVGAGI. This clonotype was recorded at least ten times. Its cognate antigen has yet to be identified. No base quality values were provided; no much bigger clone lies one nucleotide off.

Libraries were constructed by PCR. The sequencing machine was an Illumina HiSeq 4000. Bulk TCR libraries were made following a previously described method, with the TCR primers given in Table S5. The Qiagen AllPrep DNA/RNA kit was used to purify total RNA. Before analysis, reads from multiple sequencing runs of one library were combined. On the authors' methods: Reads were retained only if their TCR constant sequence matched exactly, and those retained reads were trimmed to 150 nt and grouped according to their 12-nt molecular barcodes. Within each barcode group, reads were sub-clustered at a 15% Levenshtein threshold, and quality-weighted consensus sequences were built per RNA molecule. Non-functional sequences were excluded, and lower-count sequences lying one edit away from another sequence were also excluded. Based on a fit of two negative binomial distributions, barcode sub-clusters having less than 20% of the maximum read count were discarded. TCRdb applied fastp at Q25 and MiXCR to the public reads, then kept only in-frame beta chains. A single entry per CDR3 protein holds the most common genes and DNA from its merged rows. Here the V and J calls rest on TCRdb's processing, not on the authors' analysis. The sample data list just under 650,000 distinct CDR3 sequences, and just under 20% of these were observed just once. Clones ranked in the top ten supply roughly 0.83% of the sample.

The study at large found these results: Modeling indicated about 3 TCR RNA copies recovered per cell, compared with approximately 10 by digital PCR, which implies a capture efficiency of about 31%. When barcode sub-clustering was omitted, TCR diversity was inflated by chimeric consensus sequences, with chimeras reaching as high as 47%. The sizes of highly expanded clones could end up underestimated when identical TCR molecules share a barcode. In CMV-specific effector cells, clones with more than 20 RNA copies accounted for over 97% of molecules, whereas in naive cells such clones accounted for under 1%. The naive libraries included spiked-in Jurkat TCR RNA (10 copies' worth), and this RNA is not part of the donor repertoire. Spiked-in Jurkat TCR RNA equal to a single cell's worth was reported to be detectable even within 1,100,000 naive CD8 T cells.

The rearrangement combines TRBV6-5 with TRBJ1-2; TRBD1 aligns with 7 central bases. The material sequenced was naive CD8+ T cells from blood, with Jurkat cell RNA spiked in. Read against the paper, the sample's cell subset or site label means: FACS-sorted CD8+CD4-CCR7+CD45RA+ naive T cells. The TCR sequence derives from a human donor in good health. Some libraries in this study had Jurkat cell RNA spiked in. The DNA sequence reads TGTGCCAGCAGTTTACAGGGGAGGGGTAATGGCTACACCTTC. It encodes CASSLQGRGNGYTF.